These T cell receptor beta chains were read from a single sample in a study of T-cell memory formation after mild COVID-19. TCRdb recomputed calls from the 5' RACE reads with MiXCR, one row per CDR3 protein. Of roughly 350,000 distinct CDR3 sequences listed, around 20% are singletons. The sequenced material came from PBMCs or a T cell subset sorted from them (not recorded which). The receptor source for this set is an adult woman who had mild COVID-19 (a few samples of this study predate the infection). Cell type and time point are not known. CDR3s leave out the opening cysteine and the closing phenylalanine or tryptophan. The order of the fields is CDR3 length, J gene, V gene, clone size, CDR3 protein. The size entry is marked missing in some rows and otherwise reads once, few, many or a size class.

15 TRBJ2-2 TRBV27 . ASSFRGLAGVYGELF
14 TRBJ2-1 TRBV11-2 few ASRFLRDNPSGEQF
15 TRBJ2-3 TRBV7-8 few ASSLADLSGTTDTQY
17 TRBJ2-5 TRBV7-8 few ASSLDRLAGGSAGETQY
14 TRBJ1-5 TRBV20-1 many SASSSGTYSNQPQH
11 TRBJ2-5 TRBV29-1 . SVERVAEGTQY
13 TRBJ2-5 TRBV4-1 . ASSQVLLSRETQY
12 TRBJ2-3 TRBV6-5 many ASSYTGGSNTQY
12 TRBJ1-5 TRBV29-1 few SVEDGGVGQPQH
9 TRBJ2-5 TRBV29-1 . SASPTETQY
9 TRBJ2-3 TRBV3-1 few ASSVLDTQY
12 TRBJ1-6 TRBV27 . ASSLGGSPLTLH
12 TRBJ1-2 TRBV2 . ASSDPGPYYGYT